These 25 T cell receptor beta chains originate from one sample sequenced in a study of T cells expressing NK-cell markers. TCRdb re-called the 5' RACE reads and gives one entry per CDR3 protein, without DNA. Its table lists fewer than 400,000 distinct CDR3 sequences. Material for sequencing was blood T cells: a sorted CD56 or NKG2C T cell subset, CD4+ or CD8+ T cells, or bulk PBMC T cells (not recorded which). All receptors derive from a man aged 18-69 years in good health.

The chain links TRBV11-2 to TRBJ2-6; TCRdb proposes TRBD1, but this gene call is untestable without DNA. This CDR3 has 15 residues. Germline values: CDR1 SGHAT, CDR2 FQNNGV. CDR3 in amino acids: CASSPPPPGANVLTF.

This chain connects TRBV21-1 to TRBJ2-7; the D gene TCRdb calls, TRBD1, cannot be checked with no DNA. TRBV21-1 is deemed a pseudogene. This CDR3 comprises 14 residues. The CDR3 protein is CAGSKTGNYYEQYF.

CDR3 sequence reads: CSAVSRGGRETQYF. J is TRBJ2-5 and V is TRBV20-1; TCRdb calls TRBD2, which cannot be checked without DNA. The CDR3 is 14 amino acids. CDR1 and CDR2 from the germline V gene are DFQATT and SNEGSKA (reference sequence).

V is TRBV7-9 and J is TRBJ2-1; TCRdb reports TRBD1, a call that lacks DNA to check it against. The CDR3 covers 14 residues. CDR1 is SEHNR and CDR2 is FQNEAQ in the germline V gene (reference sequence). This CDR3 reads CASSQGQPDNEQFF.

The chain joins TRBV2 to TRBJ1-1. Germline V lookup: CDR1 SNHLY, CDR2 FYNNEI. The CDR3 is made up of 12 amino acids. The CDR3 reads CASSVLQGGAFF.

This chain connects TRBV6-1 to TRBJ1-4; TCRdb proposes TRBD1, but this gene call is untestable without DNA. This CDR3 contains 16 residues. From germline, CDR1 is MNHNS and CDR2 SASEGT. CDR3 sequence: CASSGTGGVAYEKLFF.

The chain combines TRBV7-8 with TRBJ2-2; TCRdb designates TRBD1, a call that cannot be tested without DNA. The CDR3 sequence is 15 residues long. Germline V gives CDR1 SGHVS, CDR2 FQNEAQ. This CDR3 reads CASIRGGLNTGELFF. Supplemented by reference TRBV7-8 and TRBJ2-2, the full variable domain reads GAGVSQSPRYKVAKRGQDVALRCDPISGHVSLFWYQQALGQGPEFLTYFQNEAQLDKSGLPSDRFFAERPEGSVSTLKIQRTQQEDSAVYLCASIRGGLNTGELFFGEGSRLTVL.

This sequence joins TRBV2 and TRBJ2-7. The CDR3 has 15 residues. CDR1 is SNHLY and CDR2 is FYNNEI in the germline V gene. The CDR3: CASSEPRQFTYEQYF.

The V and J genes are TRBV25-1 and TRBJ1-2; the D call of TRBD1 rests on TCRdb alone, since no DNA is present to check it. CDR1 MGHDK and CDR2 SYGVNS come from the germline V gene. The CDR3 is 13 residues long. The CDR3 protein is CASREGTQISYTF.

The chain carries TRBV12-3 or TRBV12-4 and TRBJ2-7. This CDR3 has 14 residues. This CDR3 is CASSLGGLSYEQYF.

This CDR3 is CASSPPRQGRNTEAFF. The V gene is TRBV7-9, the J gene TRBJ1-1; TCRdb returns TRBD1, unconfirmable since there is no DNA. CDR3 length: 16 residues. The germline CDR1 and CDR2 sequences are SEHNR and FQNEAQ (reference sequence).

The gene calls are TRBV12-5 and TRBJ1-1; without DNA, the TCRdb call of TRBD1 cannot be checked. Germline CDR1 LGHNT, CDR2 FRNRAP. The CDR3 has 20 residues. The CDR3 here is CASGLPPLGGDKGMNTEAFF.

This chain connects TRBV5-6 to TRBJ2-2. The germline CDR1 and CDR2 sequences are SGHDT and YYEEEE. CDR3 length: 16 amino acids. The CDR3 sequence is CASSLQRLQNTGELFF.

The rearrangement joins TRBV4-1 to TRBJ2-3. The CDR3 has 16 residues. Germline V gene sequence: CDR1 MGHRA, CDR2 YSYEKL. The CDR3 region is CASSQAIARSTDTQYF.

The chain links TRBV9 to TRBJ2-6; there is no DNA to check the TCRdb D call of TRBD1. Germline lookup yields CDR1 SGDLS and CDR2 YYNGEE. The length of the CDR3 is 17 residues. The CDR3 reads CASSGRDRGNGANVLTF.

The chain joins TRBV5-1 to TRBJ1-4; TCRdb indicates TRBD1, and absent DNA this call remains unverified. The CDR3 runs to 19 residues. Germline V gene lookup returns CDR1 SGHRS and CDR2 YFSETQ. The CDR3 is CASSLGDRGILATNEKLFF.

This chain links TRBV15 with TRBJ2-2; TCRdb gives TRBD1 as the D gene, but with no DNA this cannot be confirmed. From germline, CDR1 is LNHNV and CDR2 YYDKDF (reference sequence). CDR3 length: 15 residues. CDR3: CATSRIGGEGGELFF.

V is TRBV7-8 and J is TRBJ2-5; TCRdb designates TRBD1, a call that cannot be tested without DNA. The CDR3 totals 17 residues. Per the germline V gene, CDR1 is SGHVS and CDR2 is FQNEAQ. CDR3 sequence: CASSLQGAAWGQETQYF.

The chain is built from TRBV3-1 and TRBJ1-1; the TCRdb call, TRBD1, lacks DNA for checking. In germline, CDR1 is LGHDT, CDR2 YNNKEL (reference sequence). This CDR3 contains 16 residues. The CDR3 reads CASSQATGLGNTEAFF.

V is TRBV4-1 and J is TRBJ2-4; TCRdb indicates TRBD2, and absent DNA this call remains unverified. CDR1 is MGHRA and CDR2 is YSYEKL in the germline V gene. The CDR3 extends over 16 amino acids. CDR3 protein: CASSQRGGLAKNIQYF.

CDR3 protein: CASRGGKTTNEKLFF. The gene calls are TRBV2 and TRBJ1-4. This CDR3 contains 15 residues. Germline V lookup: CDR1 SNHLY, CDR2 FYNNEI. Variable domain in full (rest from reference TRBV2 and TRBJ1-4): EPEVTQTPSHQVTQMGQEVILRCVPISNHLYFYWYRQILGQKVEFLVSFYNNEISEKSEIFDDQFSVERPDGSNFTLKIRSTKLEDSAMYFCASRGGKTTNEKLFFGSGTQLSVL.

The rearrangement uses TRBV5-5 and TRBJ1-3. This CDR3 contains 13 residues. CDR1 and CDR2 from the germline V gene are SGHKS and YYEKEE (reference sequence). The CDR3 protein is CASSLYGGNTIYF.

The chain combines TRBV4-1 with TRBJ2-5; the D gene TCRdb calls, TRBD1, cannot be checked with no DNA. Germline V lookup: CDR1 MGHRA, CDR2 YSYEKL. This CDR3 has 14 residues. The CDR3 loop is CASSQLTAQETQYF.

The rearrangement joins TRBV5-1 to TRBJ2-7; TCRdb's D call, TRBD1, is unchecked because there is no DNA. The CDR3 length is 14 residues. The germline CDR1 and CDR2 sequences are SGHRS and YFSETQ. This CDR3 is CASSQGSVAYEQYF.

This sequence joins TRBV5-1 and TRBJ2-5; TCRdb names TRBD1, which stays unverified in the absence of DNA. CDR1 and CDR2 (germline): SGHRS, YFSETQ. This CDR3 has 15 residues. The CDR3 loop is CASSSEGGPSETQYF. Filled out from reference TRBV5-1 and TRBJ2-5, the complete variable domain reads KAGVTQTPRYLIKTRGQQVTLSCSPISGHRSVSWYQQTPGQGLQFLFEYFSETQRNKGNFPGRFSGRQFSNSRSEMNVSTLELGDSALYLCASSSEGGPSETQYFGPGTRLLVL.